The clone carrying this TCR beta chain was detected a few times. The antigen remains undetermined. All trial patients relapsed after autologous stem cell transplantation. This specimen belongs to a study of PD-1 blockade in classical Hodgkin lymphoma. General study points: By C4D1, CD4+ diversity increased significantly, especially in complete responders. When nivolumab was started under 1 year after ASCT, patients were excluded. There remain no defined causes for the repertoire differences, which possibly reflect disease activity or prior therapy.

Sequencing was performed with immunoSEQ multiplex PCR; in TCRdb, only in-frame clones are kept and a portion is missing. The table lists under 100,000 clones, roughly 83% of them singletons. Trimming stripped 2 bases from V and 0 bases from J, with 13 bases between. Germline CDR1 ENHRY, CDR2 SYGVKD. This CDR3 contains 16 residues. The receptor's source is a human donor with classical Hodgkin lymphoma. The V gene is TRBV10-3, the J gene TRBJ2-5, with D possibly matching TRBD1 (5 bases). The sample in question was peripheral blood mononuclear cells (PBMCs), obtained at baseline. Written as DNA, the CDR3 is TGTGCCATCAGTGAGGTGACAGCGTCTTACCAAGAGACCCAGTACTTC. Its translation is CAISEVTASYQETQYF.